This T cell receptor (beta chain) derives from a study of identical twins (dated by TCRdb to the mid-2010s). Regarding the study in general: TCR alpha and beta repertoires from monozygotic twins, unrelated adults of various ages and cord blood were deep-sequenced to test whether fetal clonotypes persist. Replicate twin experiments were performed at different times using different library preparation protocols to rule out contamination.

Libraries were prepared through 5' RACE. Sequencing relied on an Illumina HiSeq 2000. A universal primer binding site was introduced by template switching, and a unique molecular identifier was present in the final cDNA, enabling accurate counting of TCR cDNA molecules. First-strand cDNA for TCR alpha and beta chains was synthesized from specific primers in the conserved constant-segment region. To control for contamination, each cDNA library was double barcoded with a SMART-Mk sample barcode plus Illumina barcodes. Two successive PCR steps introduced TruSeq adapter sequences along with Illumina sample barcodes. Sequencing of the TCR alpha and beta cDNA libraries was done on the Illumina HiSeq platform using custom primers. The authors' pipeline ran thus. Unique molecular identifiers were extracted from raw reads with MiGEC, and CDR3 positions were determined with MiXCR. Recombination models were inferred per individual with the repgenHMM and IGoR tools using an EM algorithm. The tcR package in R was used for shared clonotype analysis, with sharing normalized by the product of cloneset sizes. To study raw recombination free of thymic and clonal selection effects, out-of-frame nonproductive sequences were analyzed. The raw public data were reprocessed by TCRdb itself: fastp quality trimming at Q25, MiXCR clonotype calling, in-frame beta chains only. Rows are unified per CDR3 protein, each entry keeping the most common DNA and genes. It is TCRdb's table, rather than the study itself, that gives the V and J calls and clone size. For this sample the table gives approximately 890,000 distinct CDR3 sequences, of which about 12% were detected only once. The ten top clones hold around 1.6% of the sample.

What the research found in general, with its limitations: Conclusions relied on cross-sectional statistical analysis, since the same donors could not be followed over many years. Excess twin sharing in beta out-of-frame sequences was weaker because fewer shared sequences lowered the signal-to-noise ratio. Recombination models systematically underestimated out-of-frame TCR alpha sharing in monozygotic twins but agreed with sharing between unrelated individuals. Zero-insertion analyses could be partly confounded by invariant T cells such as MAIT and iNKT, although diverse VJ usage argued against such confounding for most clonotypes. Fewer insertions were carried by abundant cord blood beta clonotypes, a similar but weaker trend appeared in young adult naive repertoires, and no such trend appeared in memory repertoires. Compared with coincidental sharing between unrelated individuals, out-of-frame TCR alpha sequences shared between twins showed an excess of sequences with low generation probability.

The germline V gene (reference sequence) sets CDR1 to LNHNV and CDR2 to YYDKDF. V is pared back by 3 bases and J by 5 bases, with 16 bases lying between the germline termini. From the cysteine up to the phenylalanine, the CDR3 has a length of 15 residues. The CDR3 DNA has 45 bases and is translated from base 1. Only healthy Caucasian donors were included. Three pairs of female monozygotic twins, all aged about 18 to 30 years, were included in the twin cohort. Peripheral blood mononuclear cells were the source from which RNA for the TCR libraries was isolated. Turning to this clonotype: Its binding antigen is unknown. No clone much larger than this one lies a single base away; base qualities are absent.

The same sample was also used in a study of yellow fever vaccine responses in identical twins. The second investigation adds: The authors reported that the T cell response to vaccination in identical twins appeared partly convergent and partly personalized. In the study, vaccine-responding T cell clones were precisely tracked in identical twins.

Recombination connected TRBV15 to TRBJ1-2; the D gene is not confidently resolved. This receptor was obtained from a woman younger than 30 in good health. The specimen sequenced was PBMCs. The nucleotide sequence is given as TGTGCCACCAGCAGGACGCTGACGGGATTATATGGCTACACCTTC. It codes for CATSRTLTGLYGYTF.